The 25 T cell receptor beta chains below all came from one sample that was sequenced in a study of immune evolution from preneoplasia to lung adenocarcinoma. Data came from immunoSEQ multiplex PCR; TCRdb stores just in-frame clones and leaves some out. The sample yields 4,000 to 5,000 clones, 75% to 85% seen once. Sequencing was done on a sample of FFPE minimally invasive lung adenocarcinoma tissue. These receptors all come from a person aged 70 to 79 with lung adenocarcinoma.

V usage is TRBV6-1 and J usage is TRBJ2-3; 9 positions agree with TRBD2. V was clipped by 7 bases and J by 3 bases; unmatched bases: 5. This CDR3 is 14 amino acids long. The germline V gene encodes CDR1 MNHNS and CDR2 SASEGT. The CDR3 bases are TGTGCCAGCAATGCGGGAGGGGCGACAGATACGCAGTATTTT. It translates to CASNAGGATDTQYF.

This chain links TRBV29-1 with TRBJ1-1; D uncertain. Germline V gives CDR1 SQVTM, CDR2 ANQGSEA. The V and J ends lost 7 bases and 6 bases respectively, with 15 bases between them. This CDR3 spans 12 amino acids. The CDR3 DNA sequence: TGCAGCGCAAACAGAGGACGGGCTGAAGCTTTCTTT. Translated: CSANRGRAEAFF.

The rearrangement links TRBV29-1 to TRBJ1-2; no definite D call. Trimming shortened V by 5 bases and J by 4 bases, and 11 bases separated the two germline ends. This CDR3 has 12 residues. The germline V gene has CDR1 SQVTM and CDR2 ANQGSEA. The CDR3 coding sequence is TGCAGCGTTTTTTTACGGACCTATGGCTACACCTTC. It encodes CSVFLRTYGYTF.

CDR3 nucleotide sequence: TGTGCCGGAGACAGGGGAGAGGGGGACTACGAGCAGTACTTC. Translation: CAGDRGEGDYEQYF. V and J are TRBV2 and TRBJ2-7; 8 nucleotides agree with TRBD1. The CDR3 runs to 14 residues. Germline V gene data show CDR1 as SNHLY and CDR2 as FYNNEI. With V trimmed by 11 bases and J by 3 bases, 12 bases remained unmatched.

The chain is built from TRBV30 and TRBJ2-7; 7 bases match TRBD1. The CDR3 runs 14 residues. Germline V gives CDR1 GTSNPN, CDR2 SVGIG (reference sequence). After removal of 0 bases from V and 4 bases from J, the junction contained 6 bases not matched to a gene. In DNA, the CDR3 is TGTGCCTGGAGTGTACAGGGACAGAGATACGAGCAGTACTTC. Translation: CAWSVQGQRYEQYF.

The chain couples TRBV6-1 to TRBJ2-5, with D perhaps matching TRBD2 (5 bases). This CDR3 is 15 amino acids long. With 4 bases removed from V and 1 base from J, the gap between germline ends came to 13 bases. Germline values: CDR1 MNHNS, CDR2 SASEGT. The CDR3 reads CASSAGLGLQETQYF. CDR3 DNA sequence: TGTGCCAGCAGTGCGGGTTTAGGACTCCAAGAGACCCAGTACTTC.

In this sample, this clone turned up a few times. The chain joins TRBV4-1 to TRBJ1-1; the D gene is possibly TRBD1 (5 bases). The germline V gene has CDR1 MGHRA and CDR2 YSYEKL. V gave up 4 bases and J gave up 5 bases, with 11 bases separating them. The CDR3 runs 13 residues. The chain's CDR3 is CASSRQGGTEAFF. CDR3 DNA sequence: TGCGCCAGCAGCCGGCAGGGTGGAACTGAAGCTTTCTTT.

The chain has TRBV30 and TRBJ1-4, with D uncertain. The CDR3 totals 15 residues. V was shortened by 3 bases and J by 0 bases, with 11 bases between the two germline ends. Germline V gene data show CDR1 as GTSNPN and CDR2 as SVGIG (reference sequence). CDR3 sequence (DNA): TGTGCCTGGAGCCAGACTCTTGCAACTAATGAAAAACTGTTTTTT. Protein: CAWSQTLATNEKLFF.

This clone was recorded once. The CDR3 coding sequence is TGCGCCAGCAGCTTGTCGGGGAGAGGGAGAGAAGAGACCCAGTACTTC. Translated: CASSLSGRGREETQYF. The V and J genes are TRBV5-1 and TRBJ2-5; D may be TRBD2 (5 bases). Germline V gives CDR1 SGHRS, CDR2 YFSETQ. V dropped 1 base and J dropped 3 bases, with 16 bases sitting between them. This CDR3 has 16 amino acids. Full variable domain (missing parts from reference TRBV5-1 and TRBJ2-5): KAGVTQTPRYLIKTRGQQVTLSCSPISGHRSVSWYQQTPGQGLQFLFEYFSETQRNKGNFPGRFSGRQFSNSRSEMNVSTLELGDSALYLCASSLSGRGREETQYFGPGTRLLVL.

The chain carries TRBV6-1 and TRBJ1-2; D is undetermined. The CDR3 contains 13 residues. V was pared by 1 base and J by 2 bases, with 5 bases between. CDR1 MNHNS and CDR2 SASEGT come from the germline V gene. In DNA, the CDR3 is TGTGCCAGCAGTGAAGTTGGCAACTATGGCTACACCTTC. This translates into CASSEVGNYGYTF.

The DNA for the CDR3 is TGTGCCAGTACCCGGGCCGTTCTTGGGAATCAGCCCCAGCATTTT. This gives the protein CASTRAVLGNQPQHF. This sequence joins TRBV19 and TRBJ1-5; D is uncertain. Germline loops: CDR1 LNHDA, CDR2 SQIVND (reference sequence). V lost 7 bases and J lost 4, with 17 bases in between. There are 15 residues in the CDR3.

The chain combines TRBV5-4 with TRBJ2-2, with 9 bases that match TRBD2. The V segment lost 0 bases and the J segment 7 bases; nucleotides outside the gene matches: 7. Germline lookup yields CDR1 SGHNT and CDR2 YYREEE (reference sequence). The CDR3 runs 16 residues. The CDR3 DNA reads as TGTGCCAGCAGCTTGGGGGTAGCGGGAGCCAACGGGGAGCTGTTTTTT. This translates into CASSLGVAGANGELFF.

The gene calls are TRBV7-9 and TRBJ2-2, with a tentative D call TRBD2 (7 bases). This CDR3 is 17 amino acids long. CDR1 is SEHNR and CDR2 is FQNEAQ in the germline V gene (reference sequence). V shed 5 bases and J shed 0 bases, with 16 bases lying between them. CDR3 sequence reads: CASSPSRGGTNTGELFF. DNA for the CDR3: TGTGCCAGCAGCCCCTCGAGGGGGGGGACGAACACCGGGGAGCTGTTTTTT.

This chain uses TRBV14 with TRBJ2-7; D may be TRBD1 (5 bases). This CDR3 comprises 13 residues. Trimming shortened V by 0 bases and J by 3 bases, and 6 bases separated the two germline ends. Per germline, CDR1 SGHDN and CDR2 FVKESK. CDR3 amino acids: CASSQETVYEQYF. The DNA of the CDR3 is TGTGCCAGCAGCCAAGAGACAGTCTACGAGCAGTACTTC.

In DNA form, the CDR3 reads TGTGCCAGCAGCTTTGGACCGAAAGCAGATACGCAGTATTTT. It encodes CASSFGPKADTQYF. The rearrangement uses TRBV11-2 and TRBJ2-3; D call uncertain. V was cut by 3 bases and J by 4 bases, with 11 bases left in between. Germline loops: CDR1 SGHAT, CDR2 FQNNGV. CDR3 size: 14 residues.

The chain couples TRBV27 to TRBJ2-1; TRBD2 aligns across 8 bases. V was clipped by 2 bases and J by 4 bases; unmatched bases: 7. The CDR3 totals 16 residues. The germline V gene encodes CDR1 MNHEY and CDR2 SMNVEV (reference sequence). Here the CDR3 DNA reads TGTGCCAGCAGTTTAGTGACTAGCGAGCGATACAATGAGCAGTTCTTC. Encoded protein: CASSLVTSERYNEQFF.

The rearrangement links TRBV28 to TRBJ2-5; TRBD2 matches 10 bases. The J segment lost 5 bases and the V segment lost 4 bases, leaving 7 bases of the junction unmatched. The CDR3 is made up of 15 amino acids. CDR1 and CDR2 from the germline V gene are MDHEN and SYDVKM. For the CDR3, the DNA is TGTGCCAGCAGTTCCTTAGCGGGAGGCCCTGAGACCCAGTACTTC. Amino acid sequence: CASSSLAGGPETQYF. Together with reference TRBV28 and TRBJ2-5, the CDR3 gives the full variable domain: DVKVTQSSRYLVKRTGEKVFLECVQDMDHENMFWYRQDPGLGLRLIYFSYDVKMKEKGDIPEGYSVSREKKERFSLILESASTNQTSMYLCASSSLAGGPETQYFGPGTRLLVL.

This clone showed up just a few times. The chain employs TRBV7-9 and TRBJ2-5, with unresolved D. The CDR3 consists of 13 residues. The germline V and J ends were trimmed by 4 bases and 5 bases, with 11 bases remaining between them. Germline values: CDR1 SEHNR, CDR2 FQNEAQ (reference sequence). The CDR3 sequence is CASSSTLGETQYF. Written as DNA, the CDR3 is TGTGCCAGCAGCTCAACCCTGGGGGAGACCCAGTACTTC.

This sequence joins TRBV11-3 and TRBJ1-3, with D possibly matching TRBD1 (6 bases). The CDR3 is 15 amino acids. Germline V lookup: CDR1 SGHNT, CDR2 YENEEA. V shed 8 bases and J shed 4 bases, with 18 bases lying between them. The CDR3 DNA reads as TGTGCCAGCTCACCTACAGGGACCTACGGAAACACCATATATTTT. The encoded protein is CASSPTGTYGNTIYF.

The V call is TRBV7-9, the J call TRBJ1-2, with 9 positions matching TRBD1. The CDR3 spans 12 residues. Losses at the gene ends were 4 bases for V and 8 bases for J; bases not matched to a gene: 2. The germline CDR1 and CDR2 sequences are SEHNR and FQNEAQ (reference sequence). CDR3 sequence (DNA): TGTGCCAGCAGCTCCGGACAGGGGGGCTACACCTTC. Encoded protein: CASSSGQGGYTF.

V is TRBV18 and J is TRBJ1-1; a possible D gene is TRBD1 (5 bases). The germline V gene encodes CDR1 KGHSH and CDR2 LQKENI. Trimming took off 5 bases at V and 8 bases at J, with 21 bases between the two ends. This CDR3 contains 15 residues. The CDR3: CASSNPPGGKREAFF. As DNA, the CDR3 is TGTGCCAGCTCAAATCCTCCGGGGGGTAAGCGGGAAGCTTTCTTT.

The genes are TRBV10-1 and TRBJ1-1; D remains ambiguous. The CDR3 length is 14 residues. Per germline, CDR1 WNHNN and CDR2 SYGVQD (reference sequence). V was pared by 4 bases and J by 4 bases, with 13 bases between. The CDR3 nucleotides are TGCGCCAGCAGTGGTAGAGGGCCGGTCACTGAAGCTTTCTTT. Its translation: CASSGRGPVTEAFF.

V is TRBV27 and J is TRBJ1-5; D is ambiguous. CDR1 and CDR2 from the germline V gene are MNHEY and SMNVEV (reference sequence). The CDR3 spans 14 residues. V was shortened by 5 bases and J by 0 bases, with 8 bases between the two germline ends. The CDR3 DNA is TGTGCCAGCAGTAGGCGGTATAGCAATCAGCCCCAGCATTTT. It codes for CASSRRYSNQPQHF.

This CDR3 is CASSVGLHTGELFF. CDR3 nucleotides: TGTGCCAGCAGCGTAGGACTTCACACCGGGGAGCTGTTTTTT. This chain connects TRBV9 to TRBJ2-2; D gene uncertain. Between the trimmed V and J ends, which lost 0 bases and 3 bases, there was a span of 6 bases. The CDR3 extends over 14 amino acids. Germline V gene sequence: CDR1 SGDLS, CDR2 YYNGEE.

A single count supports this clone. The V gene is TRBV5-1, the J gene TRBJ2-5, with 10 bases aligning to TRBD1. The V gene's germline CDR1 is SGHRS and CDR2 YFSETQ. Losses at the gene ends were 4 bases for V and 1 base for J; bases not matched to a gene: 7. The CDR3 loop spans 16 amino acids. The CDR3 loop is CASSPGQGRRQETQYF. In DNA, the CDR3 is TGCGCCAGCAGCCCGGGACAGGGGAGACGCCAAGAGACCCAGTACTTC.